This T cell receptor beta chain was recovered during a study of T cell changes during pregnancy in multiple sclerosis. Method: immunoSEQ multiplex PCR; TCRdb's copy keeps in-frame clones and lacks some. The sample has 30,000 to 35,000 clones, roughly 86% seen once. V lost 0 bases to trimming and J lost 4 bases, with 4 bases between them. Per the germline V gene, CDR1 is LGHNA and CDR2 is YSLEER. The CDR3 totals 13 residues. The starting material was CD8+ T cells from peripheral blood mononuclear cells, obtained in the first trimester of pregnancy. This chain joins TRBV4-3 and TRBJ1-3; D ambiguous. This TCR was sampled from a female donor with multiple sclerosis, enrolled in a pregnancy study. The CDR3 protein is CASSQDRGNTIYF. In DNA form, the CDR3 reads TGCGCCAGCAGCCAAGATCGGGGAAACACCATATATTTT.